This T cell receptor (beta chain) was observed in a study of radiotherapy plus CTLA-4 blockade in lung cancer. General study points: TCR clones of tumor origin grew in blood after radiotherapy plus ipilimumab. Interferon-beta and early blood T cell clone dynamics reportedly predicted response best.

As concerns this clone: Its antigen is unidentified. Germline is not matched at one junction end, which may reflect a read error.

Here immunoSEQ multiplex PCR was the method, and the copy in TCRdb shows in-frame clones only, minus some. The sample gives tens of thousands of clones, more than 75% of which show up once; 7% to 8% is in the top ten. Germline V gene lookup returns CDR1 SGHTA and CDR2 FQGNSA. The CDR3 contains 15 residues. The chain uses TRBV7-2 and TRBJ2-3, with 8 bases matching TRBD2. The material sequenced was peripheral blood, taken from a patient treated with radiotherapy plus ipilimumab. The receptor's source is a human donor with non-small cell lung cancer who had a complete response to radiotherapy plus ipilimumab. The CDR3 DNA follows: TGTGCCAGCAGGTTAGCGGGAAAGAGCACAGATACGCAGTATTTT. It translates to CASRLAGKSTDTQYF.